This T cell receptor (beta chain) was observed in a study of blood T cell repertoires in COVID-19. Germline V gene lookup returns CDR1 SNHLY and CDR2 FYNNEI. The ends were cut back, 2 bases at V and 9 bases at J, with 9 bases in the middle. This CDR3 is built from 12 residues. How the authors handled the data: Nucleated cell counts were estimated from reference gene primer amplification. Libraries were prepared by immunoSEQ multiplex PCR; TCRdb keeps only in-frame clonotypes and omits some of them. Clone size and the V and J calls come from that table; the DNA yielded D and trimming. The sample contains fewer than 250,000 clones, 82% of which appear only once.

Specimen: peripheral blood. The TCR was taken from a woman in her seventies with acute or convalescent COVID-19. The chain is built from TRBV2 and TRBJ2-3, with D possibly being TRBD2 (5 bases). CDR3 nucleotide sequence: TGTGCCAGCAGTGAAAGTGGGGAGACGCAGTATTTT. As protein: CASSESGETQYF.